Listed here is a single TCR beta chain. Preparation of the TCRbeta library was carried out with unique molecular identifiers. Via MiXCR, TCRdb re-called the PCR reads, giving one row per CDR3 protein. The sample has about 370,000 distinct CDR3 sequences, roughly 20% seen once. The data were obtained in a study of T-cell reconstitution after alpha-beta-depleted transplantation in children. The TCR sequence derives from a human donor who donated a stem cell graft to a child with acute myeloid leukemia. The source was PBMCs from the stem cell graft donor, collected from the stem cell graft.

CDR3 nucleotides: TGTGCCAGCAGCCAAGGATCCCCACGGTACTTC. This gives the protein CASSQGSPRYF. The V and J genes are TRBV14 and TRBJ2-7; D uncertain. The length of the CDR3 is 11 residues. Deletions cut 1 base from V and 12 bases from J, with 10 bases between. Looked up from germline, CDR1 is SGHDN and CDR2 is FVKESK.